This T cell receptor beta chain was sequenced during a study of blood T cell repertoires in COVID-19. Here immunoSEQ multiplex PCR was the method, and the copy in TCRdb shows in-frame clones only, minus some. The repertoire holds approximately 270,000 clones, with under 90% as singletons. V lost 6 bases and J lost 5, with 19 bases in between. Germline V CDR1 and CDR2: MNHEY, SMNVEV (reference sequence). The CDR3 loop spans 16 amino acids. Participants spanned ages about 18 to 100 years and resided in 24 US areas. The TCR sequence derives from a man between 40 and 49 years old who had recovered from COVID-19. Sequencing used PBMCs or T cells enriched from blood (not recorded which). V gene TRBV27 combines with J gene TRBJ2-2; weak D call: TRBD1 (7 bases). CDR3 protein: CASRYPGGRNTGELFF. The DNA for the CDR3 is TGTGCCAGCAGATACCCAGGGGGGCGAAATACCGGGGAGCTGTTTTTT.